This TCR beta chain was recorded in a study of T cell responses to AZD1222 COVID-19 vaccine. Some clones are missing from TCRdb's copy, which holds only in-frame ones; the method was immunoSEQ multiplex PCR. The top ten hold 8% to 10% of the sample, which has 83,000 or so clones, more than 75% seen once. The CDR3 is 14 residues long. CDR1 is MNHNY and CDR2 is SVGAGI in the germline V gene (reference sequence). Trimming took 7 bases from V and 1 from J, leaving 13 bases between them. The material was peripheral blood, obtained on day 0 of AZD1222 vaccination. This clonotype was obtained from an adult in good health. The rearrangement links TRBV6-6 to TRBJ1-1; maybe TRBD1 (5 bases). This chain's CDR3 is CASISRAGNTEAFF. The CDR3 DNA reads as TGTGCCAGCATTTCCAGGGCAGGGAACACTGAAGCTTTCTTT.